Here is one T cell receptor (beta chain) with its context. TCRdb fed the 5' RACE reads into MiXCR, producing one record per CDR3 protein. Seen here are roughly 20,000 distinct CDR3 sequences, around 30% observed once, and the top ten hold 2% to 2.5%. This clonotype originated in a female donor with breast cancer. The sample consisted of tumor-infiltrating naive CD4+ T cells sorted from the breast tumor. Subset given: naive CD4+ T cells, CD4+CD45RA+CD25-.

The DNA for the CDR3 is TGTGCCAGCACCACTACTGGAGAGGGCCCTGAGCAGTTCTTC. It translates to CASTTTGEGPEQFF. The chain joins TRBV12-3 or TRBV12-4 to TRBJ2-1, with D possibly matching TRBD2 (5 bases). The V and J ends lost 7 bases and 9 bases respectively, with 19 bases between them. CDR3 length: 14 residues.